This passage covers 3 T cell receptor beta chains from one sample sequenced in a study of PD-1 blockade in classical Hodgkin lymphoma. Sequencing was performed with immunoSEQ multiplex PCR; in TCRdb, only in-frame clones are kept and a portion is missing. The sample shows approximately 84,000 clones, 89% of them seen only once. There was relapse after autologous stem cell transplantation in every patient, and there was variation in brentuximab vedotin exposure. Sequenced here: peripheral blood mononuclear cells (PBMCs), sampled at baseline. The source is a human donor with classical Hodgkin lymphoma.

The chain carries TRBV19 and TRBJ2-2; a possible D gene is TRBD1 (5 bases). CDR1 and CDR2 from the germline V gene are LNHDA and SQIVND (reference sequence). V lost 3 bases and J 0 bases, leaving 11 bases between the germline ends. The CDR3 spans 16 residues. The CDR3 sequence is CASSIFSGSNTGELFF. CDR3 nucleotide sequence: TGTGCCAGTAGTATTTTTTCAGGGTCGAACACCGGGGAGCTGTTTTTT.

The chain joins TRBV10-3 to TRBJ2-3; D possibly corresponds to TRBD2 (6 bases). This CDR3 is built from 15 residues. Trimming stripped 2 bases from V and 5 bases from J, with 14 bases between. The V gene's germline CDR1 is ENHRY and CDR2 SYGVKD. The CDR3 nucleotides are TGTGCCATCAGTGAGCCAACTAGCACACAAGATACGCAGTATTTT. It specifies CAISEPTSTQDTQYF.

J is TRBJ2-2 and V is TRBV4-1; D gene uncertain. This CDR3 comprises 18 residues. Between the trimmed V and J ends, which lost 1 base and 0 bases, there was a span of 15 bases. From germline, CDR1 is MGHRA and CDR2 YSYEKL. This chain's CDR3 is CASSQVPPPGANTGELFF. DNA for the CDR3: TGCGCCAGCAGCCAAGTACCCCCCCCGGGCGCGAACACCGGGGAGCTGTTTTTT.